This T cell receptor beta chain emerged from a study of T cells after yellow fever vaccination. Study-wide background: Each low-cell-number fraction was prepared by means of SMART-Seq v4 Ultra Low Input.

A note on this clonotype: The antigen remains undetermined.

The study's findings and limits: Most clones from primary vaccination resurfaced after the booster (under 97% CD4, 88% CD8). From the bulk population, abundant clonotypes could contaminate and appear within FACS-sorted repertoires.

A process of 5'RACE template switching, which added a universal primer site and UMIs, was used to make TCR cDNA. Each CDR3 protein gets one entry after TCRdb re-called the 5' RACE reads with MiXCR. The table shows 300,000 or so distinct CDR3 sequences, with approximately 4.2% occurring only once. The CDR3 is 13 residues long. V was shortened by 4 bases and J by 1 base, with 11 bases between the two germline ends. Germline V CDR1 and CDR2: SQVTM, ANQGSEA. This chain connects TRBV29-1 to TRBJ2-7, with D possibly being TRBD2 (5 bases). The sample was PBMCs, taken 5 days after the yellow fever booster vaccination. The receptor was derived from a man between 18 and 35 years old who received the YFV17D yellow fever vaccine. Here the CDR3 reads CSVGFGESYEQYF. The CDR3 DNA reads TGCAGCGTTGGCTTCGGGGAGTCCTACGAGCAGTACTTC.